The entry below describes one T cell receptor (beta chain). Trimming removed 3 bases from V and 8 bases from J, with 25 bases in between. The CDR3 has 16 residues. The germline gives CDR1 DFQATT, CDR2 SNEGSKA (reference sequence). Authors' methods: Reference gene primer amplification gave estimated nucleated cell counts. Sequencing used immunoSEQ multiplex PCR; TCRdb keeps in-frame clones, though not all of them. V, J and clone size reflect that table, while D and trimming were determined from the DNA. In the table there are 150,000 to 170,000 clones, under 85% of which are singletons. This record belongs to a study of blood T cell repertoires in COVID-19.

The origin of this receptor is a woman aged 80 or over with acute or convalescent COVID-19. The chain carries TRBV20-1 and TRBJ1-2; no clear D gene. Sequencing used peripheral blood. The CDR3 sequence: CSASFFYIPGDEGYTF. The CDR3 DNA is TGCAGTGCTAGTTTCTTTTACATTCCGGGAGACGAGGGCTACACCTTC.